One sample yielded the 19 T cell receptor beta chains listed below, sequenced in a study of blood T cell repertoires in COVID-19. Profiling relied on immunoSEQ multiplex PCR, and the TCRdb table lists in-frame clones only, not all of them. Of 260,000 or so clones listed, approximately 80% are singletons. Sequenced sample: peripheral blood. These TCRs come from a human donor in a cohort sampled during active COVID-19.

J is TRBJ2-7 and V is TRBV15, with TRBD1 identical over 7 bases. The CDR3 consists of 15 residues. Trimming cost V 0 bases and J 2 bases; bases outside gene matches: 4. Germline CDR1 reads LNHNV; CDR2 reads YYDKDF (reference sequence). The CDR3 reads CATSRDRDSAYEQYF. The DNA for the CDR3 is TGTGCCACCAGCAGAGATCGGGACAGCGCCTACGAGCAGTACTTC.

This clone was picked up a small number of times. CDR3 protein: CSVRGMGYGYTF. The CDR3, as DNA: TGCAGCGTAAGGGGAATGGGCTATGGCTACACCTTC. V usage is TRBV29-1 and J usage is TRBJ1-2; D possibly corresponds to TRBD1 (5 bases). Trimming pared 6 bases from V and 4 bases from J, leaving 12 bases between. This CDR3 is 12 amino acids long. Germline loops: CDR1 SQVTM, CDR2 ANQGSEA.

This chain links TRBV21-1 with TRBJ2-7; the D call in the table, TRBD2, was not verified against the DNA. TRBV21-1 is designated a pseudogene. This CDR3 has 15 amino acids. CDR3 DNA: TGTGCCAGCAGCAATACCCGGGGAGGATCCTACGAGCAGTACTTC. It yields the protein CASSNTRGGSYEQYF.

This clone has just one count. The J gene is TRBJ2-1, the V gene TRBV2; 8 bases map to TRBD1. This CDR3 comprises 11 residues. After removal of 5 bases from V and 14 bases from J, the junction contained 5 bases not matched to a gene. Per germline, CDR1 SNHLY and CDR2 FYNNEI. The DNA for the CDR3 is TGTGCCAGCAGTCGACAGGGGTATGAGTTCTTC. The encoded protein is CASSRQGYEFF.

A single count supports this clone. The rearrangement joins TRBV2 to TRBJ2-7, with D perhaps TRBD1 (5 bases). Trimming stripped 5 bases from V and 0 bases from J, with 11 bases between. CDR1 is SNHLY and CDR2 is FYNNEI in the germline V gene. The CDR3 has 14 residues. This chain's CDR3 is CASSSVGASYEQYF. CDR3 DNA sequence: TGTGCCAGCAGTTCGGTAGGGGCCTCCTACGAGCAGTACTTC.

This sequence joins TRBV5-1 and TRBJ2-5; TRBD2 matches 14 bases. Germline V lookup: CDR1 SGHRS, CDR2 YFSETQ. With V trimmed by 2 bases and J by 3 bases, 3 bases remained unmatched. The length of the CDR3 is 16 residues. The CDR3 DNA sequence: TGCGCCAGCAGCTTCCCGACTAGCGGGAGGGAAGAGACCCAGTACTTC. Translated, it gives CASSFPTSGREETQYF.

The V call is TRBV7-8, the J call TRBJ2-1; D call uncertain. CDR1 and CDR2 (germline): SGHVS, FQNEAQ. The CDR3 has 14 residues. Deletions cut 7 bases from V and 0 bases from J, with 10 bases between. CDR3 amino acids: CASTVRVSYNEQFF. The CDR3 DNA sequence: TGTGCCAGCACCGTAAGAGTCTCCTACAATGAGCAGTTCTTC.

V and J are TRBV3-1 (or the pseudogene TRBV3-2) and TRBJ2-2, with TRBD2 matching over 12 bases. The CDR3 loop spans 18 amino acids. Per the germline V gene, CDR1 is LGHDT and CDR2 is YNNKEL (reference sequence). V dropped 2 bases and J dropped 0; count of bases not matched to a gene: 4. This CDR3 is CASSQLLAGGSNTGELFF. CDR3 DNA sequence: TGTGCCAGCAGCCAATTACTAGCGGGAGGTTCGAACACCGGGGAGCTGTTTTTT.

This chain's CDR3 is CASRTGDRDSPLHF. The CDR3, as DNA: TGTGCCAGCAGAACAGGGGACAGGGATTCACCCCTCCACTTT. The rearrangement links TRBV6-4 to TRBJ1-6, with 9 bases that match TRBD1. V was pared by 6 bases and J by 8 bases, with 5 bases of the junction left unmatched. Germline CDR1 is MRHNA and CDR2 is SNTAGT. The CDR3 runs to 14 residues.

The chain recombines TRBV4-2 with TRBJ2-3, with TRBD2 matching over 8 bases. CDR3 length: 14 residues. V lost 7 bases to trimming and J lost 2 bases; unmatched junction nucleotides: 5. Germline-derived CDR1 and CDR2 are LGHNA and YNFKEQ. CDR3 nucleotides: TGTGCCAGCAAACTAGCGGAACTCACAGATACGCAGTATTTT. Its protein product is CASKLAELTDTQYF.

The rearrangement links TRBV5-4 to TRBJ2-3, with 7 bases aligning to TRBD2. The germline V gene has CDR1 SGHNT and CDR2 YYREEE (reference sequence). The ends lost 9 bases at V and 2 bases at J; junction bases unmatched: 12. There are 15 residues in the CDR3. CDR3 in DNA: TGTGCCAATCGGGCGGGGGACTACTTCACAGATACGCAGTATTTT. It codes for CANRAGDYFTDTQYF.

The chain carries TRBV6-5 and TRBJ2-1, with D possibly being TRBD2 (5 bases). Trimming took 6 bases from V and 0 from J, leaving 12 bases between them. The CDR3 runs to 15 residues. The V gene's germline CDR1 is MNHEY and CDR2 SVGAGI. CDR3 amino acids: CASRAWRSSYNEQFF. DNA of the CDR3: TGTGCCAGCAGAGCCTGGAGGAGCTCCTACAATGAGCAGTTCTTC.

CDR3 loop: CASSYSGAPGSPLHF. The CDR3 bases are TGTGCCAGCAGTTACTCGGGGGCGCCGGGTTCACCCCTCCACTTT. V gene TRBV6-5 combines with J gene TRBJ1-6, with a possible D match to TRBD1 (6 bases). The CDR3 loop spans 15 amino acids. The ends were cut back, 0 bases at V and 9 bases at J, with 12 bases in the middle. Looked up from germline, CDR1 is MNHEY and CDR2 is SVGAGI.

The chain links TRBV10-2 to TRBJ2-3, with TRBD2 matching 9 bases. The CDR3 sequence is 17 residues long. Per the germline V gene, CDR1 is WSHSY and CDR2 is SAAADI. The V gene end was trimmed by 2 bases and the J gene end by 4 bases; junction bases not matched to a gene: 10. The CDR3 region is CASSEVFGGGASDTQYF. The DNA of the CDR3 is TGCGCCAGCAGTGAGGTCTTTGGCGGGGGGGCTTCAGATACGCAGTATTTT.

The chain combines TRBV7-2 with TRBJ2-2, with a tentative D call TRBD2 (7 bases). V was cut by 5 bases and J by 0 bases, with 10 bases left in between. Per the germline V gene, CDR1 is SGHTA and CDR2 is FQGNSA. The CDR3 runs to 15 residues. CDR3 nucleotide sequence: TGTGCCAGCAGCGGGGGGGGCTCGAACACCGGGGAGCTGTTTTTT. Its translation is CASSGGGSNTGELFF.

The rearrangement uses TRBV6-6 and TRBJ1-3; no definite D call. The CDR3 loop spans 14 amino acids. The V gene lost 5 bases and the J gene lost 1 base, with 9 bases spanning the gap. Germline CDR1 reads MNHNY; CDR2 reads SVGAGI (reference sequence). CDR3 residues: CASSQTSSGNTIYF. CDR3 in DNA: TGTGCCAGCAGTCAGACATCATCTGGAAACACCATATATTTT.

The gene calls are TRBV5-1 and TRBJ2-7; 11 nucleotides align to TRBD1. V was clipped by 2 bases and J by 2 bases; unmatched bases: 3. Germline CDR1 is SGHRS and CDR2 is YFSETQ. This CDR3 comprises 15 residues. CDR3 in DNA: TGCGCCAGCAGCTTAGCGGACAGGGGGCCCTACGAGCAGTACTTC. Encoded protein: CASSLADRGPYEQYF.

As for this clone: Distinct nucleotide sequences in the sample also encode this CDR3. CDR3 protein: CASSGTGITEAFF. In DNA form, the CDR3 reads TGCGCCAGCAGCGGGACAGGGATCACTGAAGCTTTCTTT. The rearrangement uses TRBV10-1 and TRBJ1-1, with 9 bases lining up with TRBD1. Per the germline V gene, CDR1 is WNHNN and CDR2 is SYGVQD (reference sequence). CDR3 length: 13 amino acids. With 6 bases clipped from V and 4 bases from J, the junction kept 3 bases outside the gene matches.

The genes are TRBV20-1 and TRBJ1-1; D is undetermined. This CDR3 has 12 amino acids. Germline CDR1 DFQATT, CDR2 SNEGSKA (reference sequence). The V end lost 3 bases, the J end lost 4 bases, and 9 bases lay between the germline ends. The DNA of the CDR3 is TGCAGTGCTAGTGTGGGGAGCACTGAAGCTTTCTTT. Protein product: CSASVGSTEAFF.